This passage covers 23 T cell receptor beta chains from one sample sequenced in a study of vaccination and CD4 T cells after COVID-19 (dated by TCRdb to between 2021 and 2022). These receptors have no identified antigens. The treatment or condition tag for this specimen amounts to: approximately nine-day PBMC culture with coronavirus spike peptide pools or control peptides (ViraFEST assay). Library creation used PCR. The sequencer was an Illumina iSeq 100. TCR sequencing of DNA from cultured CD4+ T cells used the Oncomine TCR Beta short-read assay at the Johns Hopkins FTIC core. TCRdb reran the public reads through fastp at Q25 and MiXCR, keeping productive beta chains. Merged by CDR3 protein, the rows form single entries marked with the most common genes and DNA. This sample lists approximately 12,000 distinct CDR3 sequences; 55% to 65% were detected once. Jointly, the top ten make up around 8% of the sample.

The sample comprised CD4+ T cells from blood, cultured in vitro. The source of these receptors is a human donor who had recovered from COVID-19.

This chain uses TRBV7-9 with TRBJ2-1; 9 nucleotides line up with TRBD2. Germline trimming cut 4 bases from V and 8 bases from J; bases unmatched to any gene: 12. CDR1 is SEHNR, CDR2 FQNEAQ, per germline (reference sequence). The CDR3 loop spans 16 amino acids. This CDR3 is CASSSTDSGRGYEQFF. DNA for the CDR3: TGTGCCAGCAGCTCCACCGATAGCGGGAGAGGTTATGAGCAGTTCTTC.

This sequence joins TRBV28 and TRBJ1-6, with TRBD1 as a possible D gene (5 bases). This CDR3 contains 18 residues. The germline CDR1 and CDR2 sequences are MDHEN and SYDVKM. Trimming removed 6 bases at V and 7 bases at J, with 25 bases between. The CDR3 nucleotides read TGTGCCAGCAGGAGGGACTATCCACAAAACACTCTAAATTCACCCCTCCACTTT. Its translation: CASRRDYPQNTLNSPLHF.

The J gene is TRBJ2-3, the V gene TRBV24-1; 10 bases agree with TRBD2. Germline V CDR1 and CDR2: KGHDR, SFDVKD. Trimming took 2 bases from V and 8 from J; bases not matched to a gene: 12. The CDR3 is 17 residues long. CDR3 sequence (DNA): TGTGCCACCAGTGATTCTCTAGCGGGAGCCCCTCGGGGTACGCAGTATTTT. It specifies CATSDSLAGAPRGTQYF.

CDR3 loop: CASRWTSGGGCEQFF. CDR3 coding DNA: TGTGCCAGCCGATGGACTAGCGGGGGGGGGTGCGAGCAGTTCTTC. This chain uses TRBV6-4 with TRBJ2-1; TRBD2 matches at 15 bases. Trimming at V came to 8 bases and at J to 10 bases, leaving 9 bases not matched to a gene. CDR1 and CDR2 from the germline V gene are MRHNA and SNTAGT. This CDR3 has 15 residues.

The rearrangement joins TRBV7-2 to TRBJ2-7; 7 bases are shared with TRBD1. The J segment lost 2 bases and the V segment lost 5 bases, leaving 9 bases of the junction unmatched. CDR1 SGHTA and CDR2 FQGNSA come from the germline V gene. The CDR3 contains 15 residues. The CDR3: CASSRGTDRTYEQYF. The CDR3 DNA sequence: TGTGCCAGCAGCAGAGGGACAGATCGGACCTACGAGCAGTACTTC.

The chain combines TRBV20-1 with TRBJ1-1; weak D call: TRBD1 (5 bases). With 3 bases removed from V and 1 base from J, the gap between germline ends came to 15 bases. The CDR3 sequence is 15 residues long. The germline CDR1 and CDR2 sequences are DFQATT and SNEGSKA (reference sequence). The CDR3 is CSASPPGLQNTEAFF. For the CDR3, the DNA is TGCAGTGCTAGCCCCCCGGGACTCCAGAACACTGAAGCTTTCTTT.

The CDR3 is CSVLTSGRARETQYF. The DNA of the CDR3 is TGCAGTGTCCTGACTAGCGGGAGGGCGAGGGAGACCCAGTACTTC. This chain uses TRBV20-1 with TRBJ2-5, with TRBD2 matching over 14 bases. Trimming took 7 bases from V and 5 from J; bases not matched to a gene: 9. CDR1 DFQATT and CDR2 SNEGSKA come from the germline V gene (reference sequence). The CDR3 consists of 15 residues.

This clonotype is a singleton in its sample. This chain links TRBV10-1 with TRBJ2-3; D unclear. CDR1 WNHNN and CDR2 SYGVQD come from the germline V gene (reference sequence). Trimming left V 1 base short and J 7 bases short, with 3 bases between. CDR3 size: 11 residues. CDR3 residues: CASSEFYTQYF. The CDR3 region has the DNA TGCGCCAGCAGTGAGTTTTATACGCAGTATTTT.

This clonotype was detected only a few times. The rearrangement links TRBV6-1 to TRBJ2-1, with 8 bases aligning to TRBD2. The CDR3 runs to 15 residues. The junction had 8 bases not matched to a gene; V was cut back by 6 bases and J by 4 bases. The germline gives CDR1 MNHNS, CDR2 SASEGT. CDR3 amino acids: CASSAISGSYNEQFF. The CDR3 DNA reads as TGTGCCAGCAGCGCCATCAGCGGGAGTTACAATGAGCAGTTCTTC.

This clonotype is a singleton in its sample. V gene TRBV7-9 combines with J gene TRBJ1-5; maybe TRBD1 (6 bases). Germline loops: CDR1 SEHNR, CDR2 FQNEAQ (reference sequence). Trimming removed 6 bases from V and 6 bases from J, with 12 bases in between. The CDR3 has 13 amino acids. CDR3 amino acids: CASSQGPIQPQHF. In DNA, the CDR3 is TGTGCCAGCAGTCAGGGGCCCATTCAGCCCCAGCATTTT. The variable domain in full, with the rest retrieved from reference TRBV7-9 and TRBJ1-5, is DTGVSQNPRHKITKRGQNVTFRCDPISEHNRLYWYRQTLGQGPEFLTYFQNEAQLEKSRLLSDRFSAERPKGSFSTLEIQRTEQGDSAMYLCASSQGPIQPQHFGDGTRLSIL.

This clonotype was detected only a few times. The chain combines TRBV6-4 with TRBJ2-2, with D possibly TRBD1 on 6 matching bases. This CDR3 has 14 amino acids. V was shortened by 6 bases and J by 4 bases, with 12 bases between the two germline ends. The germline V gene encodes CDR1 MRHNA and CDR2 SNTAGT. CDR3 nucleotide sequence: TGTGCCAGCAGAGGACAGAGCTTCACCGGGGAGCTGTTTTTT. This gives the protein CASRGQSFTGELFF.

The chain links TRBV27 to TRBJ2-5; D is unclear. Trimming stripped 6 bases from V and 2 bases from J, with 10 bases between. The CDR3 covers 13 residues. CDR1 is MNHEY, CDR2 SMNVEV, per germline (reference sequence). CDR3: CASSTGLQETQYF. CDR3 nucleotide sequence: TGTGCCAGCAGCACGGGTCTGCAAGAGACCCAGTACTTC.

The V gene is TRBV5-1, the J gene TRBJ1-2; 12 bases line up with TRBD1. CDR3 length equals 15 residues. The germline CDR1 and CDR2 sequences are SGHRS and YFSETQ. Trimming took 3 bases from V and 6 from J; bases not matched to a gene: 6. The CDR3: CASSSRDRGRDGYTF. DNA of the CDR3: TGCGCCAGCAGCTCCCGGGACAGGGGGCGAGATGGCTACACCTTC.

The rearrangement uses TRBV24-1 and TRBJ2-5; TRBD1 matches at 7 bases. The germline V gene encodes CDR1 KGHDR and CDR2 SFDVKD. This CDR3 region has 14 residues. Trimming at V came to 4 bases and at J to 5 bases, leaving 6 bases not matched to a gene. The CDR3 DNA reads as TGTGCCACCAGTGACCGACAGGGTTGGGAGACCCAGTACTTC. Residues: CATSDRQGWETQYF.

This clonotype was seen only a few times. J is TRBJ1-3 and V is TRBV28; 10 positions match TRBD1. With V trimmed by 5 bases and J by 2 bases, 9 bases remained unmatched. CDR3 length: 17 amino acids. CDR1 and CDR2 (germline): MDHEN, SYDVKM. The CDR3 spells CASSLTPGTGAGNTIYF. The CDR3 DNA sequence: TGTGCCAGCAGTCTCACTCCCGGGACAGGGGCTGGAAACACCATATATTTT.

This rearrangement joins TRBV5-1 to TRBJ1-1; D is unclear. Trimming cost V 4 bases and J 1 base, with 14 bases left between them. In germline, CDR1 is SGHRS, CDR2 YFSETQ. CDR3 length: 15 residues. The CDR3 DNA is TGCGCCAGCAGCCCCTATTATGACCAGAACACTGAAGCTTTCTTT. This gives the protein CASSPYYDQNTEAFF. The full variable domain, in which reference TRBV5-1 and TRBJ1-1 provide the parts outside the CDR3, is KAGVTQTPRYLIKTRGQQVTLSCSPISGHRSVSWYQQTPGQGLQFLFEYFSETQRNKGNFPGRFSGRQFSNSRSEMNVSTLELGDSALYLCASSPYYDQNTEAFFGQGTRLTVV.

The CDR3 DNA reads TGCAGTGCTAGAGAGGGGGGGGGCGAGGGTCAGCCCCAGCATTTT. Its protein is CSAREGGGEGQPQHF. V usage is TRBV20-1 and J usage is TRBJ1-5; possibly TRBD1 for D (6 bases). V was pared by 0 bases and J by 6 bases, with 15 bases between. CDR1 is DFQATT and CDR2 is SNEGSKA in the germline V gene (reference sequence). The CDR3 consists of 15 residues.

This clonotype is labeled large. This chain uses TRBV7-9 with TRBJ1-3; D uncertain. CDR3 size: 13 residues. Germline assignment: CDR1 SEHNR and CDR2 FQNEAQ (reference sequence). Trimming took 2 bases from V and 3 from J, leaving 5 bases between them. DNA for the CDR3: TGTGCCAGCAGCTTAAGCGGTGGAAACACCATATATTTT. Amino acid sequence: CASSLSGGNTIYF. The complete variable domain, with remaining parts taken from reference TRBV7-9 and TRBJ1-3, reads DTGVSQNPRHKITKRGQNVTFRCDPISEHNRLYWYRQTLGQGPEFLTYFQNEAQLEKSRLLSDRFSAERPKGSFSTLEIQRTEQGDSAMYLCASSLSGGNTIYFGEGSWLTVV.

The chain carries TRBV21-1 and TRBJ2-7; the D call of TRBD2 is as the table states it, not checked on the DNA. TRBV21-1 is classified as a pseudogene. The CDR3 consists of 18 residues. CDR3 bases: TGTGCCAGCAGCACAAGGCGGTGGTTGCGGGAGGGCAACTACGAGCAGTACTTC. It encodes CASSTRRWLREGNYEQYF.

V gene TRBV5-1 combines with J gene TRBJ2-3; the D is unclear. The germline V gene has CDR1 SGHRS and CDR2 YFSETQ. The CDR3 length is 11 residues. V was shortened by 1 base and J by 6 bases, with 3 bases between the two germline ends. The chain's CDR3 is CASSLKDTQYF. The CDR3 DNA follows: TGCGCCAGCAGCTTGAAGGATACGCAGTATTTT.

The genes are TRBV4-2 and TRBJ1-2; TRBD1 is a possible D gene (6 bases). The CDR3 runs 14 residues. Per germline, CDR1 LGHNA and CDR2 YNFKEQ. Trimming pared 0 bases from V and 5 bases from J, leaving 10 bases between. The chain's CDR3 is CASSQDRGAYGYTF. Here the CDR3 DNA reads TGTGCCAGCAGCCAAGACAGGGGTGCGTATGGCTACACCTTC.

The CDR3 DNA follows: TGTGCCATCAGGGCTCAGGGAGAGTCAGATACGCAGTATTTT. Translating it yields CAIRAQGESDTQYF. The chain carries TRBV10-3 and TRBJ2-3; D may be TRBD1 or TRBD2 (5 bases each). V was cut by 6 bases and J by 4 bases, with 14 bases left in between. This CDR3 has 14 amino acids. Germline lookup yields CDR1 ENHRY and CDR2 SYGVKD.

V and J are TRBV12-3 or TRBV12-4 and TRBJ1-1; a possible D gene is TRBD1 (5 bases). Trimming removed 4 bases at V and 6 bases at J, with 18 bases between. The length of the CDR3 is 15 residues. CDR3 sequence (DNA): TGTGCCAGCAGTTCCCTGAGGGGTGGGAAGGCTGAAGCTTTCTTT. Encoded protein: CASSSLRGGKAEAFF.